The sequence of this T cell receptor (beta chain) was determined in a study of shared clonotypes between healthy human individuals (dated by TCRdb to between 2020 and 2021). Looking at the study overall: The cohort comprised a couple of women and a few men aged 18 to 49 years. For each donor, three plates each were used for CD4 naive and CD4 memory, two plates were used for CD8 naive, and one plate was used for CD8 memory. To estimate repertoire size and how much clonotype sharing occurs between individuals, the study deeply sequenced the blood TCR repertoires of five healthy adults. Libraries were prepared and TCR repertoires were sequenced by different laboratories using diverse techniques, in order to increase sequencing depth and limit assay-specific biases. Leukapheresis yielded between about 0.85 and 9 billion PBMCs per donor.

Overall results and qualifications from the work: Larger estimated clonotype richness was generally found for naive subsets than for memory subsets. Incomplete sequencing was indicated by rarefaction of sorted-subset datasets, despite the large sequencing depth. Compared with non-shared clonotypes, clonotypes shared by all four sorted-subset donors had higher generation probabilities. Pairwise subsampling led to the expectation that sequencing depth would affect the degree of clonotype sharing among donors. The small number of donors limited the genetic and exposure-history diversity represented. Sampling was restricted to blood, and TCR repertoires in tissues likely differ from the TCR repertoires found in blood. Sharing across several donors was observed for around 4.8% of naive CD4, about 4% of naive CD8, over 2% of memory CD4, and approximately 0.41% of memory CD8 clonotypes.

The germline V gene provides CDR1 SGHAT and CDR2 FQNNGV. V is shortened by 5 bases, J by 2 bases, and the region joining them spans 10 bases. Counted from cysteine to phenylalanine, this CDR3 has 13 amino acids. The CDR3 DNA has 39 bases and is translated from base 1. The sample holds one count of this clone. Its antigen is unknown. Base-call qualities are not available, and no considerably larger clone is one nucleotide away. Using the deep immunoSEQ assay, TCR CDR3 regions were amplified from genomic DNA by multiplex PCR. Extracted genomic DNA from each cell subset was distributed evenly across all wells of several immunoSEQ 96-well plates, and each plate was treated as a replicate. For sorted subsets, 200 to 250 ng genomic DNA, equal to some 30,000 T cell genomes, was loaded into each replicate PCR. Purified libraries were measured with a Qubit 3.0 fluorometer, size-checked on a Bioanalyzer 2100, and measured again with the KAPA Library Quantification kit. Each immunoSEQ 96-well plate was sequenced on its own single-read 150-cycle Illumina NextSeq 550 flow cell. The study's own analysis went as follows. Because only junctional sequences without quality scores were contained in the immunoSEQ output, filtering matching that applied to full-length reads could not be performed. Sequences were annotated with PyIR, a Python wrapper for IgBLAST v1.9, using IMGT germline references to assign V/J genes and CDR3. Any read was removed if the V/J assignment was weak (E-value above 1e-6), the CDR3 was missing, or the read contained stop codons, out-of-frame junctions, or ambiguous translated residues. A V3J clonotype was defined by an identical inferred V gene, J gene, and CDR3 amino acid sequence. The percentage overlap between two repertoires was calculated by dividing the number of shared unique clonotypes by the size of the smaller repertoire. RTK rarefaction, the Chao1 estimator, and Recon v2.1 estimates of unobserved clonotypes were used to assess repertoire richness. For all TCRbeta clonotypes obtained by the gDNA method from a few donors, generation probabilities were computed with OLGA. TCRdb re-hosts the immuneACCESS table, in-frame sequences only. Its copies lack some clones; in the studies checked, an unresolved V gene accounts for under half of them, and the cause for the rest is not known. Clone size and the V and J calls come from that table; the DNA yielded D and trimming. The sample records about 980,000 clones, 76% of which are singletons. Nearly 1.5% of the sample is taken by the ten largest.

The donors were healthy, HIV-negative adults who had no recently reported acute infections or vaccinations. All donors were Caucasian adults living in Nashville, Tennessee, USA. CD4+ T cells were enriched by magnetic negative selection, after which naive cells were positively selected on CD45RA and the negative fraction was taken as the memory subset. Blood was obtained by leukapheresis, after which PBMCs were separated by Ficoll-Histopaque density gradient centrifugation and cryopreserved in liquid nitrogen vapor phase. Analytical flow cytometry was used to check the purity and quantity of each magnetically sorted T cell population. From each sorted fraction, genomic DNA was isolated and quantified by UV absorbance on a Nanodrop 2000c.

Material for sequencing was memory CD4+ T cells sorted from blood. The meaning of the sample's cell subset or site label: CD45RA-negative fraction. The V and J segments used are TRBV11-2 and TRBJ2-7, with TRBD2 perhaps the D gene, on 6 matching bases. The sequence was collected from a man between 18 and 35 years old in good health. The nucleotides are TGTGCCAGCAGCGGAGGGAGCCCCTACGAGCAGTACTTC. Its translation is CASSGGSPYEQYF.